This TCR beta chain was observed in a study of spatial heterogeneity in lung cancer. Germline trimming cut 4 bases from V and 2 bases from J; bases unmatched to any gene: 7. Germline V lookup: CDR1 LNHNV, CDR2 YYDKDF (reference sequence). The CDR3 consists of 16 residues. The time point: sample taken at primary tumor resection. TCRdb re-analysed the 5' RACE reads in MiXCR, keeping a single row per CDR3 protein. The sample includes about 92,000 distinct CDR3 sequences, about an eighth seen only once; the top ten take approximately 39%. The rearrangement links TRBV15 to TRBJ1-2; 10 bases line up with TRBD1. The receptor's source is a male donor with early-stage non-small cell lung cancer. The sequencing used PBMCs, collected at surgery. CDR3 DNA: TGTGCCACCAGCATGGGACAGGGGTTTTCCAACTATGGCTACACCTTC. It specifies CATSMGQGFSNYGYTF.